A single sample is the source of the 29 T cell receptor beta chains below, sequenced in a study of T cell repertoires in cytomegalovirus infection. TCRdb re-called the reads with MiXCR, one entry per CDR3 protein. This sample has 45,000 to 50,000 distinct CDR3 sequences, with under 20% found just once. No cognate antigen is known for these TCRs. Sequenced here: CD8+ T cells from cultured PBMCs, sampled from culture after CMV antigen stimulation. The receptors were sampled from a human donor in good health (CMV status not recorded). Some clones in this sample may be carry-over from other donors' samples.

This sequence joins TRBV20-1 and TRBJ2-7; D is ambiguous. V was cut by 1 base and J by 7 bases, with 8 bases left in between. Germline CDR1 DFQATT, CDR2 SNEGSKA (reference sequence). The CDR3 spans 11 residues. This CDR3 reads CSARAKVEQYF. For the CDR3, the DNA is TGCAGTGCTAGAGCTAAAGTTGAGCAGTACTTC.

This clonotype was counted a few times. J is TRBJ1-1 and V is TRBV29-1, with 8 bases identical to TRBD1. Germline V CDR1 and CDR2: SQVTM, ANQGSEA. This CDR3 has 12 residues. With 6 bases clipped from V and 4 bases from J, the junction kept 4 bases outside the gene matches. In DNA, the CDR3 is TGCAGCGTATCAGGGGGCTCCACTGAAGCTTTCTTT. It yields the protein CSVSGGSTEAFF.

The chain combines TRBV12-3 or TRBV12-4 with TRBJ1-1, with D perhaps TRBD1 (5 bases). This CDR3 is 14 amino acids long. V lost 6 bases, J lost 3 bases, and 14 bases lay in between. The chain's CDR3 is CASSLDRSDTEAFF. The CDR3 DNA sequence: TGTGCCAGCAGCCTCGACAGAAGTGACACTGAAGCTTTCTTT.

There are many counts of this clonotype. V usage is TRBV12-3 or TRBV12-4 and J usage is TRBJ2-1; D gene ambiguous. The V and J ends lost 9 bases and 0 bases respectively, with 15 bases between them. The CDR3 spans 15 residues. The CDR3 is CASRKGSSSYNEQFF. The CDR3 bases are TGTGCCAGTCGGAAAGGCAGTAGCTCCTACAATGAGCAGTTCTTC.

This clonotype came up a few times. The chain employs TRBV20-1 and TRBJ1-2, with D tentatively TRBD1 (5 bases). Trimming shortened V by 7 bases and J by 4 bases, and 13 bases separated the two germline ends. The CDR3 length is 12 residues. Germline V gene sequence: CDR1 DFQATT, CDR2 SNEGSKA (reference sequence). The CDR3 protein is CSVLEGIYGYTF. In nucleotides, the CDR3 is TGCAGTGTTCTAGAGGGGATCTATGGCTACACCTTC.

The count of this clonotype is one. The chain has TRBV28 and TRBJ1-1; 12 bases align to TRBD1. The ends lost 4 bases at V and 5 bases at J; junction bases unmatched: 8. The CDR3 consists of 16 residues. Germline assignment: CDR1 MDHEN and CDR2 SYDVKM. The CDR3 DNA sequence: TGTGCCAGCAGTTCCCGGGACAGGGGGCTGGGAACTGAAGCTTTCTTT. It yields the protein CASSSRDRGLGTEAFF. The full variable domain, completed using reference TRBV28 and TRBJ1-1, is DVKVTQSSRYLVKRTGEKVFLECVQDMDHENMFWYRQDPGLGLRLIYFSYDVKMKEKGDIPEGYSVSREKKERFSLILESASTNQTSMYLCASSSRDRGLGTEAFFGQGTRLTVV.

This clonotype has a handful of counts. The gene calls are TRBV11-2 and TRBJ2-7, with 10 bases aligning to TRBD1. V shed 3 bases, J shed 2 bases, and the junction held 4 bases outside the gene matches. CDR1 and CDR2 (germline): SGHAT, FQNNGV. The CDR3 length is 15 residues. The CDR3 DNA sequence: TGTGCCAGCAGCTTGGGGGACAGGGGCCCCTACGAGCAGTACTTC. This translates into CASSLGDRGPYEQYF.

This clonotype was counted only a few times. The gene calls are TRBV7-9 and TRBJ1-5; TRBD1 matches at 11 bases. The V gene end was trimmed by 5 bases and the J gene end by 6 bases; junction bases not matched to a gene: 6. The CDR3 has 15 amino acids. Germline V lookup: CDR1 SEHNR, CDR2 FQNEAQ (reference sequence). The CDR3 region has the DNA TGTGCCAGCAGCGAAGGGACAGGGGGGAGTCAGCCCCAGCATTTT. This gives the protein CASSEGTGGSQPQHF.

V and J are TRBV11-2 and TRBJ1-4; the D is unclear. Germline V gene data show CDR1 as SGHAT and CDR2 as FQNNGV. CDR3 size: 16 residues. V dropped 5 bases and J dropped 0 bases, with 13 bases sitting between them. CDR3 nucleotides: TGTGCCAGCAGCCCCCCGGACTGGGCAACTAATGAAAAACTGTTTTTT. Protein product: CASSPPDWATNEKLFF.

This clonotype appeared a few times. The V call is TRBV12-3 or TRBV12-4, the J call TRBJ2-2; D is unresolved. This CDR3 region has 15 residues. The V gene lost 3 bases and the J gene lost 2 bases, with 10 bases spanning the gap. DNA of the CDR3: TGTGCCAGCAGTTTCCGGCAGGCTAACACCGGGGAGCTGTTTTTT. The encoded protein is CASSFRQANTGELFF.

Ten or more counts support this clonotype. The genes are TRBV7-3 and TRBJ1-1, with a weak D call TRBD1 (5 bases). Germline V lookup: CDR1 SGHTA, CDR2 FQGTGA. V dropped 4 bases and J dropped 5 bases, with 17 bases sitting between them. The length of the CDR3 is 15 residues. CDR3 nucleotide sequence: TGTGCCAGCAGCTCCCAAAGCGGGGGACGGACTGAAGCTTTCTTT. Protein product: CASSSQSGGRTEAFF.

Notes on this clonotype: It is unclear where the CDR3 begins or ends on the DNA, so no DNA is shown, and the CDR3 is as TCRdb lists it. The CDR3 sequence is CASSSSIGLEGNTIYF. The chain employs TRBV27 and TRBJ1-3. The CDR3 is 16 amino acids in total, end residues counted. CDR1 is MNHEY, CDR2 SMNVEV, per germline (reference sequence).

The V gene is TRBV11-2, the J gene TRBJ2-1, with TRBD1 identical over 12 bases. V trimming: 3 bases; J trimming: 12 bases; junction bases outside the gene matches: 18. This CDR3 is built from 18 residues. The germline V gene encodes CDR1 SGHAT and CDR2 FQNNGV. In nucleotides, the CDR3 is TGTGCCAGCAGCTTTACCACAGGGACAGGGGGCATATGGGATGTGCAGTTCTTC. Its protein is CASSFTTGTGGIWDVQFF.

This clonotype has at least ten counts. The chain recombines TRBV5-4 with TRBJ1-2; 9 bases line up with TRBD1. Trimming cost V 4 bases and J 2 bases; bases outside gene matches: 12. The CDR3 has 17 amino acids. The germline V gene has CDR1 SGHNT and CDR2 YYREEE (reference sequence). CDR3 DNA: TGTGCCAGCAGCCGTCGAAAAACAGGGGGCGACAACTATGGCTACACCTTC. It translates to CASSRRKTGGDNYGYTF.

This chain uses TRBV5-4 with TRBJ2-1, with a possible D match to TRBD2 (7 bases). The germline V and J ends were trimmed by 4 bases and 6 bases, with 11 bases remaining between them. The CDR3 runs 13 residues. CDR1 and CDR2 (germline): SGHNT, YYREEE (reference sequence). The CDR3 nucleotides read TGTGCCAGCAGCAGGGAGGGGGGCAATGAGCAGTTCTTC. Protein product: CASSREGGNEQFF. The full variable domain, with the rest looked up from reference TRBV5-4 and TRBJ2-1, is ETGVTQSPTHLIKTRGQQVTLRCSSQSGHNTVSWYQQALGQGPQFIFQYYREEENGRGNFPPRFSGLQFPNYSSELNVNALELDDSALYLCASSREGGNEQFFGPGTRLTVL.

V is TRBV11-3 and J is TRBJ2-3; 7 bases fit TRBD2. The CDR3 consists of 13 residues. Germline CDR1 is SGHNT and CDR2 is YENEEA. V was clipped by 1 base and J by 6 bases; unmatched bases: 1. The CDR3 coding sequence is TGTGCCAGCAGCTTAGCGGGAGGCGATACGCAGTATTTT. Its translation: CASSLAGGDTQYF.

The J gene is TRBJ1-3, the V gene TRBV4-2, with 8 bases that match TRBD1. Trimming at V came to 1 base and at J to 4 bases, leaving 9 bases not matched to a gene. The length of the CDR3 is 17 residues. Germline V gene data show CDR1 as LGHNA and CDR2 as YNFKEQ. The CDR3 bases are TGTGCCAGCAGCCAAGGGACAGGGTGGATTATGGGAAACACCATATATTTT. This gives the protein CASSQGTGWIMGNTIYF.

This clonotype was detected only a few times. This chain links TRBV6-1 with TRBJ1-6; no clear D. V lost 3 bases and J lost 7, with 13 bases in between. Germline V gives CDR1 MNHNS, CDR2 SASEGT. The CDR3 extends over 15 amino acids. The CDR3 sequence is CASSERLNVNSPLHF. The CDR3 DNA sequence: TGTGCCAGCAGTGAGCGGCTAAATGTGAATTCACCCCTCCACTTT.

This clonotype was seen repeatedly, ten times or more. The chain employs TRBV7-9 and TRBJ2-7; the match to TRBD1 covers 9 bases. Unmatched junction bases numbered 10, after V lost 5 bases and J lost 5 bases. Germline V CDR1 and CDR2: SEHNR, FQNEAQ (reference sequence). CDR3 length: 15 amino acids. This CDR3 is CASSGRADRGNEQYF. As DNA, the CDR3 is TGTGCCAGCAGCGGGAGAGCGGACAGGGGCAACGAGCAGTACTTC.

The chain has TRBV6-5 and TRBJ1-1, with D tentatively TRBD1 (5 bases). The CDR3 is 13 residues long. V lost 2 bases to trimming and J lost 10 bases, with 14 bases between them. Per germline, CDR1 MNHEY and CDR2 SVGAGI. CDR3 in amino acids: CASSYLKGLGAFF. The CDR3 DNA follows: TGTGCCAGCAGTTACCTGAAGGGGCTCGGAGCTTTCTTT.

About this clonotype: A much larger clone lies one base from this, so it may be a read error. The CDR3 does not close with the conserved phenylalanine or tryptophan, likely indicating a read error. V and J are TRBV7-9 and TRBJ2-5, with D unclear. V was clipped by 0 bases and J by 2 bases, with 16 bases between them. The CDR3 is made up of 17 amino acids. Germline V gene lookup returns CDR1 SEHNR and CDR2 FQNEAQ (reference sequence). CDR3 amino acids: CASSLAYRQAEQETQYI. CDR3 nucleotides: TGTGCCAGCAGCTTAGCATACCGTCAGGCAGAACAAGAGACCCAGTACATC.

This chain uses TRBV12-3 or TRBV12-4 with TRBJ2-7, with 10 bases fitting TRBD2. The CDR3 length is 13 residues. V shed 6 bases, J shed 12 bases, and the junction held 11 bases outside the gene matches. CDR3 sequence: CASRSGGAHDLYF. Here the CDR3 DNA reads TGTGCCAGCAGGAGCGGGGGGGCCCACGATCTGTACTTC.

V and J are TRBV6-1 and TRBJ2-7; the D gene is possibly TRBD2 (6 bases). The CDR3 length is 15 residues. V gave up 6 bases and J gave up 0 bases, with 15 bases separating them. CDR1 and CDR2 from the germline V gene are MNHNS and SASEGT. The CDR3 spells CASRKADGGSYEQYF. DNA of the CDR3: TGTGCCAGCAGGAAGGCGGACGGGGGCTCCTACGAGCAGTACTTC.

A remark on this clonotype: This may stem from a read error, because a much larger clone lies one nucleotide away. The V and J genes are TRBV19 and TRBJ1-5, with TRBD1 as a possible D gene (6 bases). V shed 4 bases and J shed 3 bases, with 16 bases lying between them. Germline V CDR1 and CDR2: LNHDA, SQIVND (reference sequence). The CDR3 totals 16 residues. The CDR3 DNA follows: TGTGCCAGTAGTACCCCTTGGGGGGGCTACAATCAGCCCCAGCATTTT. Encoded protein: CASSTPWGGYNQPQHF.

This clonotype was seen many times. The chain carries TRBV12-3 or TRBV12-4 and TRBJ2-1; TRBD2 matches 11 bases. The CDR3 is 21 residues long. Trimming at V came to 3 bases and at J to 4 bases, leaving 20 bases not matched to a gene. CDR3 nucleotide sequence: TGTGCCAGCAGTTTCCAACCGGGACTAGCGGACTATACCCGCTCTTACAATGAGCAGTTCTTC. It encodes CASSFQPGLADYTRSYNEQFF.

This clonotype was counted once. The CDR3 nucleotides read TGCAGCGTTGAAGATCCCACTAGCCGGGGGGCGTACGAGCAGTACTTC. This codes for CSVEDPTSRGAYEQYF. This chain connects TRBV29-1 to TRBJ2-7, with D possibly matching TRBD2 (7 bases). Germline CDR1 is SQVTM and CDR2 is ANQGSEA. Trimming stripped 0 bases from V and 4 bases from J, with 19 bases between. This CDR3 has 16 residues.

The chain carries TRBV20-1 and TRBJ1-2; no clear D gene. The germline CDR1 and CDR2 sequences are DFQATT and SNEGSKA (reference sequence). This CDR3 region has 14 residues. Trimming took 0 bases from V and 0 from J, leaving 8 bases between them. The CDR3 nucleotides are TGCAGTGCTAGAGAGGAAGGAGCTAACTATGGCTACACCTTC. Its translation is CSAREEGANYGYTF.

This rearrangement joins TRBV11-2 to TRBJ1-5; no clear D. The CDR3 consists of 14 residues. Between the trimmed V and J ends, which lost 3 bases and 3 bases, there was a span of 9 bases. Germline-derived CDR1 and CDR2 are SGHAT and FQNNGV. CDR3 protein: CASSFSAPNQPQHF. The CDR3 DNA follows: TGTGCCAGCAGCTTTAGCGCTCCCAATCAGCCCCAGCATTTT.

The chain joins TRBV27 to TRBJ2-3; D unresolved. The germline V gene has CDR1 MNHEY and CDR2 SMNVEV (reference sequence). CDR3 size: 15 residues. V lost 0 bases and J lost 0, with 7 bases in between. DNA for the CDR3: TGTGCCAGCAGTTTATCGCTCTTCAGCACAGATACGCAGTATTTT. As protein: CASSLSLFSTDTQYF.